The rows below give T cell receptor beta chains drawn from one sample of a study of blood T cell repertoires in COVID-19. This table comes from immunoSEQ multiplex PCR, and its TCRdb copy is limited to in-frame clones, with some not included. The data contain 47,000 or so clones, roughly 82% of them singletons. The sequencing sample was made of peripheral blood. The receptors here all came from a woman aged 55-70 years with acute or convalescent COVID-19. Each CDR3 is given with its conserved first and last residue. A D gene is named only where the DNA matches it firmly. Clone size appears in some rows only: once, few, many, or a class for an expanded clone.

D,V,size,J,DNA,CDR3
TRBD1,TRBV6-1,-,TRBJ2-4,TGTGCCAGCAGTGGCAGTCCCGGGACAGGGGTTAAGGCCAAAAACATTCAGTACTTC,CASSGSPGTGVKAKNIQYF
-,TRBV6-5,-,TRBJ1-5,TGTGCCAGCAGCCGGGGGGCTAGCAATCAGCCCCAGCATTTT,CASSRGASNQPQHF
TRBD2,TRBV25-1,-,TRBJ2-5,TGTGCCAGCAGTGATCCCCCGGGGACGGGAGGAGAAGAGACCCAGTACTTC,CASSDPPGTGGEETQYF
-,TRBV30,-,TRBJ1-2,TGTGCCTCGCCCAACGGACAGAGTGGCTACACCTTC,CASPNGQSGYTF
-,TRBV6-5,-,TRBJ1-1,TGTGCCACCGGGGGGGGCACTGAAGCTTTCTTT,CATGGGTEAFF
-,TRBV14,-,TRBJ1-1,TGTGCCAGCAGCCAAAATCAGGTCACTGAAGCTTTCTTT,CASSQNQVTEAFF
-,TRBV7-2,once,TRBJ1-4,TGTGCCAGCAGCGCACAGGGTGCAACTAATGAAAAACTGTTTTTT,CASSAQGATNEKLFF
TRBD1,TRBV12-3/TRBV12-4,-,TRBJ1-1,TGTGCCAGCAGCCTCACAGGGGTCACTGAAGCTTTCTTT,CASSLTGVTEAFF
-,TRBV7-9,-,TRBJ1-5,TGTGCCAGCAGCTTAGACTCTCAGCCCCAGCATTTT,CASSLDSQPQHF
TRBD2,TRBV6-7,-,TRBJ2-7,TGTGCCAGCAGTTCAGCGGGGGGGCCCGAGCAGTACTTC,CASSSAGGPEQYF
-,TRBV18,-,TRBJ1-1,TGTGCCAGCTCACCGGACGGGGGACGGTGGAACACTGAAGCTTTCTTT,CASSPDGGRWNTEAFF
TRBD1,TRBV19,-,TRBJ1-6,TGTGCCAGTAGGACAGGGGTCTCCTCCTATAATTCACCCCTCCACTTT,CASRTGVSSYNSPLHF
-,TRBV19,-,TRBJ1-1,TGTGCCAGTAGTCGGGGTTGGTCGAATGCTGAAGCTTTCTTT,CASSRGWSNAEAFF
TRBD1,TRBV28,-,TRBJ1-5,TGTGCCAGCAATCAGGGGCCCCGGGACAGACTCCATCAGCCCCAGCATTTT,CASNQGPRDRLHQPQHF
-,TRBV7-9,-,TRBJ1-3,TGTGCCAGCAGCTTACAACTGGGGCAAAACACCATATATTTT,CASSLQLGQNTIYF
TRBD2,TRBV6-1,-,TRBJ2-3,TGTGCCAGCAGTGAACTAGCGGGGGGGCCAGATACGCAGTATTTT,CASSELAGGPDTQYF
-,TRBV7-9,few,TRBJ1-1,TGTGCCAGCAGCTTAGGCAGGGCTGAAGCTTTCTTT,CASSLGRAEAFF
TRBD1,TRBV30,once,TRBJ1-2,TGTGCCTGGAGTCGGGACAGACCCTATGGCTACACCTTC,CAWSRDRPYGYTF
TRBD2,TRBV6-6,-,TRBJ2-2,TGTGCCAGCAGCTATAGCGGGAGAGGGCTGTTTTTT,CASSYSGRGLFF
-,TRBV7-2,-,TRBJ2-7,TGTGCCAGCAGCTTAGTGGTTTCGGCGGGGGCCGAAAAGCAGTACTTC,CASSLVVSAGAEKQYF
-,TRBV5-6,-,TRBJ2-5,TGTGCCAGCAGCCTGCAAGAGACCCAGTACTTC,CASSLQETQYF
-,TRBV5-1,-,TRBJ2-3,TGCGCCAGCAGCAGCGCTTGGACAGATACGCAGTATTTT,CASSSAWTDTQYF
-,TRBV7-5,-,TRBJ1-6,TGTGCCAGAAGCGGTAGCTCCTATAATTCACCCCTCCACTTT,CARSGSSYNSPLHF
TRBD1,TRBV2,-,TRBJ1-2,TGTGCCAGCAGTGAGGGGCCAGGGGGCAGGAAGGCCGGTGGCTACACCTTC,CASSEGPGGRKAGGYTF
TRBD2,TRBV5-1,-,TRBJ2-2,TGCGCCAGCAGCTTGGTAGCGGGGGAGACCACCGGGGAGCTGTTTTTT,CASSLVAGETTGELFF
TRBD1,TRBV28,once,TRBJ2-7,TGTGCCAGCAGTTCCCTCGACAGGGGTAGGGAGCAGTACTTC,CASSSLDRGREQYF
-,TRBV13,-,TRBJ1-6,TGTGCCAGCAGCTCCTGGGAGACCTATTCACCCCTCCACTTT,CASSSWETYSPLHF
TRBD1,TRBV27,-,TRBJ2-5,TGTGCCAGCAGTTTAGCGCCGGGACAGGAGAAAGAGACCCAGTACTTC,CASSLAPGQEKETQYF
-,TRBV12-3/TRBV12-4,-,TRBJ1-2,TGTGCCAGCAGTTATGGCAGGCGTGGCTACACCTTC,CASSYGRRGYTF
TRBD2,TRBV5-4,once,TRBJ2-7,TGTGCCAGCAGCTTAGCCATACTAGCGGGAGAGTCCTACGAGCAGTACTTC,CASSLAILAGESYEQYF
-,TRBV5-3,-,TRBJ2-7,TGTGCCAGAAGCTTGGTTTCCAGGGAACCCTACGAGCAGTACTTC,CARSLVSREPYEQYF
TRBD1,TRBV7-8,-,TRBJ1-2,TGTGCCAGCAGTAAAAAAGTCCCGGGACAGGGGACCCTCGAGGCGGGCTACACCTTC,CASSKKVPGQGTLEAGYTF
-,TRBV18,-,TRBJ1-1,TGTGCCAGCTCACCACTTTCATCCGAGGGAGGAGCTTTCTTT,CASSPLSSEGGAFF
TRBD1,TRBV9,-,TRBJ2-5,TGTGCCAGCAGCGCAGGTCTGGGACAGGGGGCGCGGGAGACCCAGTACTTC,CASSAGLGQGARETQYF
-,TRBV9,-,TRBJ1-1,TGTGCCAGCAGCGGTGGAGTCATGAACACTGAAGCTTTCTTT,CASSGGVMNTEAFF
-,TRBV7-3,-,TRBJ2-3,TGTGCCAGCAGCTTACAGGGGCCATTAACAGATACGCAGTATTTT,CASSLQGPLTDTQYF
TRBD1,TRBV5-1,-,TRBJ1-2,TGCGCCAGCAGCCGTGAGGGAGGAGAGGGGGCTTATGGCTACACCTTC,CASSREGGEGAYGYTF
TRBD1,TRBV27,-,TRBJ1-1,TGTGCCAGCAGACCTAAATCGTCTGGGACAGGGCTCACTGAAGCTTTCTTT,CASRPKSSGTGLTEAFF
TRBD1,TRBV18,few,TRBJ1-6,TGTGCCAGCTCACCAACCGCACAGGGGAATTCACCCCTCCACTTT,CASSPTAQGNSPLHF
TRBD2,TRBV6-2/TRBV6-3,-,TRBJ2-3,TGTGCCAGCAGTTACGGGAGGGCCACAGATACGCAGTATTTT,CASSYGRATDTQYF
-,TRBV28,-,TRBJ1-1,TGTGCCAGCAGTCCGCATGGTGGGGCGAACACTGAAGCTTTCTTT,CASSPHGGANTEAFF
TRBD2,TRBV5-1,-,TRBJ2-3,TGCGCCAGCAGCTTGGGACTAGCGGGGGACACAGATACGCAGTATTTT,CASSLGLAGDTDTQYF
TRBD2,TRBV24-1,few,TRBJ2-3,TGTGCCACCAGTAAACTAGCGGGAGGCGATAGAGATACGCAGTATTTT,CATSKLAGGDRDTQYF
TRBD1,TRBV3-1/TRBV3-2,-,TRBJ1-5,TGTGCCAGCAGCCTCACAGGGGGCCGTCAGCCCCAGCATTTT,CASSLTGGRQPQHF
TRBD1,TRBV2,-,TRBJ1-2,TGTGCCAGCAGAGACAGGGGATTTAACTATGGCTACACCTTC,CASRDRGFNYGYTF
-,TRBV5-1,-,TRBJ1-1,TGCGCCAGCAGCCACGACATCAACACTGAAGCTTTCTTT,CASSHDINTEAFF
-,TRBV28,few,TRBJ1-2,TGTGCCAGCAGTGCACAGGGTACGGGCTATGGCTACACCTTC,CASSAQGTGYGYTF
-,TRBV27,once,TRBJ1-2,TGTGCCAGCAGTCGAGCAGGGGCTAACTATGGCTACACCTTC,CASSRAGANYGYTF